This section outlines one TCR beta chain sequence together with its context. Its target is unknown. This sample stems from a study of response to subunit inactivated influenza vaccine. Study-wide results and limits: The authors suggested that few new T cells are recruited per seasonal influenza vaccination.

One entry per CDR3 protein results from TCRdb running MiXCR on the RT-PCR reads. The sample records 450,000 to 600,000 distinct CDR3 sequences, around 8% being singletons. This sequence was found in a man between 50 and 75 years old who received an inactivated influenza vaccine. The source was PBMCs from blood, collected less than 30 months after vaccination.

Here the CDR3 DNA reads TGCGCCGTGCGGCCTGGGCCTAGCACAGATACGCAGTATTTT. Translating gives CAVRPGPSTDTQYF. V usage is TRBV5-1 and J usage is TRBJ2-3; no reliable D call. This CDR3 comprises 14 residues. Germline lookup yields CDR1 SGHRS and CDR2 YFSETQ. Trimming shortened V by 10 bases and J by 0 bases, and 15 bases separated the two germline ends.